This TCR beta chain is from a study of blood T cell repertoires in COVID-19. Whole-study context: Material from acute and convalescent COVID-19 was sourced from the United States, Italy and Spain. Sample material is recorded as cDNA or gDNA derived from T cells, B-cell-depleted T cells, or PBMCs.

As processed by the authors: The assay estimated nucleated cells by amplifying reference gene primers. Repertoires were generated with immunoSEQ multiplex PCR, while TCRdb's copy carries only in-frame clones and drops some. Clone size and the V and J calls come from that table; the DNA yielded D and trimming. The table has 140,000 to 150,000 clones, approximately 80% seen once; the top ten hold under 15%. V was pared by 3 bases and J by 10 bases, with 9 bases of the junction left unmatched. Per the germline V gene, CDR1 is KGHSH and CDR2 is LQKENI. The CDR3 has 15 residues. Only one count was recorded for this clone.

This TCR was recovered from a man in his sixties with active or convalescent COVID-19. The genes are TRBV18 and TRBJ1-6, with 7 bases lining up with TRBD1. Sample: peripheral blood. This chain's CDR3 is CASSPRQGGNSPLHF. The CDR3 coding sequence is TGTGCCAGCTCACCTCGACAGGGAGGAAACTCACCCCTCCACTTT.